The clone carrying this T cell receptor beta chain was observed a handful of times. Its cognate antigen is unknown. This entry comes from a study of T cells in Graves' hyperthyroidism and ophthalmopathy. Study details: Once the initial diagnosis was made, peripheral blood was obtained before any treatment.

Germline V gene data show CDR1 as MGHRA and CDR2 as YSYEKL. V gave up 0 bases and J gave up 0 bases, with 18 bases separating them. The CDR3 contains 19 residues. Diagnoses were made from clinical symptoms, serum measures (thyroxine and TRAb), thyroid ultrasound and orbital computed tomography. The CDR3 regions of TCR beta were amplified from RNA transcripts. The TCR CDR3 was amplified in a first-round RT-PCR using the HTBI primer set. MiXCR, applied by TCRdb to the multiplex PCR reads, yields one record per CDR3 protein. The top ten hold about 6.6% of the sample, which has around 600,000 distinct CDR3 sequences, around 14% seen once. Broader study findings: Ophthalmopathy could be told apart from stable hyperthyroidism with a 13 V-J model. Researchers found most expanded thyroid clonotypes above 0.001 in blood as well.

The material sequenced was blood. The chain employs TRBV4-1 and TRBJ1-5, with TRBD1 as a possible D gene (5 bases). The TCR comes from a woman between 18 and 30 years old with Graves' ophthalmopathy. CDR3 in DNA: TGCGCCAGCAGCCAAGATCTGACCCGGGGGAAAAATAGCAATCAGCCCCAGCATTTT. The encoded protein is CASSQDLTRGKNSNQPQHF.